The rows below give T cell receptor beta chains drawn from one sample of a study of cytomegalovirus exposure and HLA in healthy donors. Sequencing used immunoSEQ multiplex PCR; TCRdb keeps in-frame clones, though not all of them. Of roughly 56,000 clones listed, around nine tenths are singletons. The sample comprised PBMCs. Receptors were obtained from a woman in her 30s in good health and CMV-seronegative. Each CDR3 is given without its conserved first and last residue.

v_gene	j_gene	CDR3aa
TRBV25-1	TRBJ1-5	ASSETGFQPQH
TRBV5-5	TRBJ2-1	ASSSGLLSYNEQF
TRBV2	TRBJ2-3	ASRRLAGGADTQY
TRBV9	TRBJ1-3	ASSAFRGGSGNTIY
TRBV30	TRBJ1-2	AWSVRGGYT
TRBV5-1	TRBJ2-1	ASSLSGTSGDEQF
TRBV7-8	TRBJ2-3	ASSLSGSLSTDTQY
TRBV7-4	TRBJ2-3	ASSSPGGSGTDTQY
TRBV29-1	TRBJ1-2	SVEVAGGRGYT
TRBV5-1	TRBJ2-1	ASSPTRIDEQF
TRBV19	TRBJ1-3	ASSISDTIY
TRBV4-2	TRBJ1-5	ASSQPGRSRGQPQH
TRBV7-3	TRBJ2-2	ASSLGLAGDGELF
TRBV19	TRBJ2-7	ASSKPGAYEQY
TRBV10-3	TRBJ2-5	AISGTSGQETQY
TRBV18	TRBJ2-1	ASSPSGVYHNEQF
TRBV2	TRBJ2-7	ASTPDRLGEQY
TRBV6-1	TRBJ2-7	ASSAAREVDEQY
TRBV6-7	TRBJ2-5	ASSYNVQGSETQY
TRBV19	TRBJ1-1	ASSAWEGGNTEAF
TRBV5-4	TRBJ1-1	ASSPGGTGNTEAF
TRBV6-1	TRBJ1-1	ASSALDRGSAF
TRBV18	TRBJ1-4	ASSPPSQGNEKLF
TRBV9	TRBJ2-3	ASSVGGGTTDTQY
TRBV27	TRBJ1-5	ASRQQPYSNQPQH
TRBV7-2	TRBJ2-5	ASSPGTSGGGETQY
TRBV30	TRBJ2-5	AWKGVSETQY
TRBV30	TRBJ2-5	AWSSAGGPFETQY
TRBV10-1	TRBJ2-7	ASSDYSSGGHEQY
TRBV11-3	TRBJ2-1	ASSPRGGGRGNEQF
TRBV5-4	TRBJ1-2	ASSYSGDGYT
TRBV6-6	TRBJ2-4	ASSSRDSLAKNIQY
TRBV7-7	TRBJ2-5	ASSLGGGTIGETQY
TRBV19	TRBJ2-3	ATLPDRVSTDTQY
TRBV6-5	TRBJ1-4	ASSYSTGGSEKLF
TRBV9	TRBJ2-2	ASSGRYTTNTGELF
TRBV19	TRBJ2-7	ASSIDGQNVYEQY
TRBV30	TRBJ2-7	AWSPSGAGAHEQY
TRBV10-3	TRBJ1-2	AISERDGYT
TRBV5-6	TRBJ2-3	ASSVVGTHQY
TRBV5-6	TRBJ1-2	ASSWLGQGVNYGYT